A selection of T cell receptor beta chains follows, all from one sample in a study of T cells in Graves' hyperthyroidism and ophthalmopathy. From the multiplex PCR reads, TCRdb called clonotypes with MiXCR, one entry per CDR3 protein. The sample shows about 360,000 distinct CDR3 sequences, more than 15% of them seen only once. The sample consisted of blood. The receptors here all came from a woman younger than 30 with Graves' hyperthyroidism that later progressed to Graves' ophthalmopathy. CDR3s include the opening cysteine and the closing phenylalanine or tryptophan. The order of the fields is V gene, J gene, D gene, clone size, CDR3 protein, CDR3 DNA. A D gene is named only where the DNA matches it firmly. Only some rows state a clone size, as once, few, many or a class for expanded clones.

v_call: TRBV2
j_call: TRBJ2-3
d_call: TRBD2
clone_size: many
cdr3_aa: CASKGTSGDTQYF
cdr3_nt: TGTGCCAGCAAGGGTACTAGCGGGGATACGCAGTATTTT

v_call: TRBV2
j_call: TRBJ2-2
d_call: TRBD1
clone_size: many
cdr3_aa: CASSRDRATGELFF
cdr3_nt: TGTGCCAGCAGTCGAGACAGGGCCACCGGGGAGCTGTTTTTT

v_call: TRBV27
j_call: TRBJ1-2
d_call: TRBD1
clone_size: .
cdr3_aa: CASRGTGPYGYTF
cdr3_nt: TGTGCCAGCAGGGGGACAGGGCCCTATGGCTACACCTTC

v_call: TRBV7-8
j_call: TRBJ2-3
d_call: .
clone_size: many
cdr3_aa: CASRPLASTDTQYF
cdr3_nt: TGTGCCAGCAGACCATTAGCTAGCACAGATACGCAGTATTTT

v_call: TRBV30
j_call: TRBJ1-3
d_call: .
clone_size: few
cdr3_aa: CAWSVKGGFSGNTIYF
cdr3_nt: TGTGCCTGGAGTGTTAAAGGGGGATTCTCTGGAAACACCATATATTTT

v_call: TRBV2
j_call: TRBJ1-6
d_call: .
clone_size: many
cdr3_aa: CASGDVADSPLHF
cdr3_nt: TGTGCCAGCGGGGACGTAGCCGATTCACCCCTCCACTTT

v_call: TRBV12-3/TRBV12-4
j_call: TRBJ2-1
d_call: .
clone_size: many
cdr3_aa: CASSPTSHEQFF
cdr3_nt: TGTGCCAGCAGCCCGACTAGTCATGAGCAGTTCTTC

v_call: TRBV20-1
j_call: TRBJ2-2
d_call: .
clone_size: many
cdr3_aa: CSASRPRGTGELFF
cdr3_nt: TGCAGTGCTAGTCGGCCTAGAGGCACCGGGGAGCTGTTTTTT

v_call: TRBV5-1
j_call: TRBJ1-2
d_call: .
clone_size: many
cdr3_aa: CASSLADDGWGYGYTF
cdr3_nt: TGCGCCAGCAGCTTGGCCGATGATGGTTGGGGCTATGGCTACACCTTC

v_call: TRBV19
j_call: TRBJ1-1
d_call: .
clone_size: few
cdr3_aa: CASSFGDRGTEAFF
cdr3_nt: TGTGCCAGTAGTTTCGGTGACAGAGGGACTGAAGCTTTCTTT

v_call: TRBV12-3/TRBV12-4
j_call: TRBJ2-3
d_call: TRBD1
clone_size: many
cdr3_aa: CASSRDSTRHTQYF
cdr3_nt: TGTGCCAGCAGCCGGGACAGCACCCGGCATACGCAGTATTTT

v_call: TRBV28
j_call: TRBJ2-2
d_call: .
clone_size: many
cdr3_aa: CASSYWATENTGELFF
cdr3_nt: TGTGCCAGCAGTTATTGGGCGACAGAGAACACCGGGGAGCTGTTTTTT

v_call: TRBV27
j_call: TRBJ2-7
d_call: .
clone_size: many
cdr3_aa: CASSLGTSYEQYF
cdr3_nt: TGTGCCAGCAGTCTCGGGACATCCTACGAGCAGTACTTC

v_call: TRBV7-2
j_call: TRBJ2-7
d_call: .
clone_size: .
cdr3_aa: CASSLGRGALPVQYF
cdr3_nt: TGTGCCAGCAGCTTAGGACGGGGGGCCCTTCCGGTGCAGTACTTC

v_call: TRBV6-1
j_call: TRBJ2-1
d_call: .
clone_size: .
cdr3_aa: CASSDWFWEQFF
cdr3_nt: TGTGCCAGCAGTGATTGGTTCTGGGAGCAGTTCTTC

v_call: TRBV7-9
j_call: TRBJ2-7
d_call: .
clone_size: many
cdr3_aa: CASSLGADEQYF
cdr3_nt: TGTGCCAGCAGCTTAGGAGCGGACGAGCAGTACTTC

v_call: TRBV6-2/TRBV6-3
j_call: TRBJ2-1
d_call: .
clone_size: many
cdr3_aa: CASSYQGPHNEQFF
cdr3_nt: TGTGCCAGCAGTTACCAGGGGCCACACAATGAGCAGTTCTTC

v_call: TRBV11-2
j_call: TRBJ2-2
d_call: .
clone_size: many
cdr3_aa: CASSLLTGSTGELFF
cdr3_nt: TGTGCCAGCAGCTTACTTACAGGGAGCACCGGGGAGCTGTTTTTT

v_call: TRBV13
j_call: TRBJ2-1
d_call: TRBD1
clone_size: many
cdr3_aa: CASSSSYRTGAYNEQFF
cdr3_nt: TGTGCCAGCAGCTCCAGCTACAGGACAGGGGCCTACAATGAGCAGTTCTTC

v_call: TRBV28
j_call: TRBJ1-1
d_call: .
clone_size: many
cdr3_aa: CASRWGNTEAFF
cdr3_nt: TGTGCCAGCAGGTGGGGCAACACTGAAGCTTTCTTT

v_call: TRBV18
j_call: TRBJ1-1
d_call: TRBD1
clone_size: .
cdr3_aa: CASSPPGQGKDTEVFF
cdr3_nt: TGTGCCAGCTCACCACCGGGACAGGGGAAGGACACTGAGGTTTTCTTT

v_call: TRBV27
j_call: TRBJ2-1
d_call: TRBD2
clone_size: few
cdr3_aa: CASSTSLAPTYNEQFF
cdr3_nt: TGTGCCAGCAGTACTTCACTAGCGCCCACCTACAATGAGCAGTTCTTC

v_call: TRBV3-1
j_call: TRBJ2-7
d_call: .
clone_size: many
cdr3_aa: CASSQDRGILREQYF
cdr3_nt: TGTGCCAGCAGCCAAGACCGCGGGATACTACGGGAGCAGTACTTC

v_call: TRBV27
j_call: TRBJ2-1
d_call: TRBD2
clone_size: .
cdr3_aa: CASGRTSGSNEQFF
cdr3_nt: TGTGCCAGCGGTAGAACTAGCGGGAGCAATGAGCAGTTCTTC

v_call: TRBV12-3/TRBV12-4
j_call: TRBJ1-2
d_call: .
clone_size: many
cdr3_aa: CASSAQGSYGYTF
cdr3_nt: TGTGCCAGCAGTGCGCAGGGGTCCTATGGCTACACCTTC

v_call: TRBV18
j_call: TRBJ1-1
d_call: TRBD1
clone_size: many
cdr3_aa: CASRQGRMNTEAFF
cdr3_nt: TGTGCCAGCCGACAGGGTAGGATGAACACTGAAGCTTTCTTT

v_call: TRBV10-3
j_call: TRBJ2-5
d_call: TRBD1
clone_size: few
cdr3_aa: CATTDRLETQYF
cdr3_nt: TGTGCCACCACGGACAGGTTGGAGACCCAGTACTTC

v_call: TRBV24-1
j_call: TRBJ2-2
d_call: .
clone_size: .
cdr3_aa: CATEGIPGELFF
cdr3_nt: TGTGCCACCGAGGGTATTCCCGGGGAGCTGTTTTTT

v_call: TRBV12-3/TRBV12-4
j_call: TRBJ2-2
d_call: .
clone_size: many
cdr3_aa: CASSPAGSNTGELFF
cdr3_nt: TGTGCCAGCAGTCCCGCCGGGTCGAACACCGGGGAGCTGTTTTTT

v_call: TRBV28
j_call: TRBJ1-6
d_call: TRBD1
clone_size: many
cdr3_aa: CASSWTGFDNSPLHF
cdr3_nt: TGTGCCAGCAGTTGGACAGGGTTTGATAATTCACCCCTCCACTTT

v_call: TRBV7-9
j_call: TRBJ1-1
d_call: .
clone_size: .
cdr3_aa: CASSPVDPYTEAFF
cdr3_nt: TGTGCCAGCAGCCCTGTGGACCCTTACACTGAAGCTTTCTTT

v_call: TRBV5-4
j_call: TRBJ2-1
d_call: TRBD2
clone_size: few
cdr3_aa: CASSLASGSSYNEQFF
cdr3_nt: TGTGCCAGCAGCTTGGCGAGCGGGAGCTCCTACAATGAGCAGTTCTTC

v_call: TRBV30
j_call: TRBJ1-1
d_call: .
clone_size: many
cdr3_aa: CAWDAQLNTEAFF
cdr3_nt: TGTGCCTGGGACGCACAGCTGAACACTGAAGCTTTCTTT

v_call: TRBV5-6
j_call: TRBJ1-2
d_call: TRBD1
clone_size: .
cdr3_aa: CASSGTGDPHGYTF
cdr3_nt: TGTGCCAGCAGCGGAACAGGGGATCCCCATGGCTACACCTTC

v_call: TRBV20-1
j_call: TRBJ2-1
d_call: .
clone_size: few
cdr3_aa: CSAPRGTASYNEQFF
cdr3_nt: TGCAGTGCCCCACGCGGGACAGCTTCGTACAATGAGCAGTTCTTC

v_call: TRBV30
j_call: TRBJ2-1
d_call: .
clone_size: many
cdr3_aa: CAWIPGRIYNEQFF
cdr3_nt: TGTGCCTGGATTCCGGGGAGAATCTACAATGAGCAGTTCTTC

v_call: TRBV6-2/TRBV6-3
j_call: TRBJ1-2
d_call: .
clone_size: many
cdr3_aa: CASSRDSYGYTF
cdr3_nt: TGTGCCAGCAGCCGAGACAGCTATGGCTACACCTTC

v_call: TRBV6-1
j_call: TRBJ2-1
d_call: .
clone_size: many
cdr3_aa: CASRGSPAYNEQFF
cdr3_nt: TGTGCCAGCAGGGGATCACCAGCCTACAATGAGCAGTTCTTC

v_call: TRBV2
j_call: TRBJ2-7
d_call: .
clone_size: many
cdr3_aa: CASISPRDSSYEQYF
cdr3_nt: TGTGCCAGCATCAGCCCCCGGGACTCCTCCTACGAGCAGTACTTC

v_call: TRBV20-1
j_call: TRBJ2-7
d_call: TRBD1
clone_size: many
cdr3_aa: CSAEDRALLYEQYF
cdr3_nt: TGCAGTGCCGAGGACAGGGCCCTATTGTACGAGCAGTACTTC

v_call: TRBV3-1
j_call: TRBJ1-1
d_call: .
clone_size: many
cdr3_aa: CASRGGADTEAFF
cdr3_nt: TGTGCCAGTAGGGGGGGTGCCGACACTGAAGCTTTCTTT

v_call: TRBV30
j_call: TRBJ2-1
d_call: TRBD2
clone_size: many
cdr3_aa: CAWSKLAGGSYNEQFF
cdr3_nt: TGTGCCTGGAGCAAACTAGCGGGGGGGTCCTACAATGAGCAGTTCTTC

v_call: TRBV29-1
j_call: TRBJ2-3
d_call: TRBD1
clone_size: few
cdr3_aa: CSVEAPGDRGGRTDTQYF
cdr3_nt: TGCAGCGTTGAAGCCCCTGGGGATAGAGGGGGCAGGACAGATACGCAGTATTTT

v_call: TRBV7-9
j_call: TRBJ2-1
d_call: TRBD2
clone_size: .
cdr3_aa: CASRGLAGVYNEQFF
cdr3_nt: TGTGCCAGCAGGGGACTAGCGGGAGTCTACAATGAGCAGTTCTTC

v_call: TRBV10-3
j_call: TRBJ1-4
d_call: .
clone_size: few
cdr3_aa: CAISEFGEKLFF
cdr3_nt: TGTGCCATCAGTGAGTTCGGTGAAAAACTGTTTTTT

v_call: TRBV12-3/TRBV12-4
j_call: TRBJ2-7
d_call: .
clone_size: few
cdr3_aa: CASRPNRSPSYEQYF
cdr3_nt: TGTGCCAGCAGGCCTAACAGGTCCCCTTCCTACGAGCAGTACTTC

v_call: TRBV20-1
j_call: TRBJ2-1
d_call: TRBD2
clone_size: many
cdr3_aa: CSAPSTHSGISNEQFF
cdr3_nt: TGCAGTGCTCCCAGTACCCATAGCGGGATCTCGAATGAGCAGTTCTTC

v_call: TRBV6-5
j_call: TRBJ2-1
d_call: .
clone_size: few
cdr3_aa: CASSYAISAEQFF
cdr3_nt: TGTGCCAGCAGTTACGCGATTAGTGCAGAGCAGTTCTTC

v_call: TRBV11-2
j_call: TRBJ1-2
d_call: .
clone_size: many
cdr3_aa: CASSLRSVYGYTF
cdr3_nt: TGTGCCAGCAGCTTGAGGTCGGTCTATGGCTACACCTTC

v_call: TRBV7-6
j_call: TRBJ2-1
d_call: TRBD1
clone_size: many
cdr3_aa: CASSQETGAGSYNEQFF
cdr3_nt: TGTGCCAGCAGCCAAGAGACAGGGGCGGGCTCCTACAATGAGCAGTTCTTC

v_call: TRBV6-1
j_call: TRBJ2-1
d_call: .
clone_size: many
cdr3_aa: CASSLTIASYNEQFF
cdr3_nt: TGTGCCAGCAGCTTAACTATAGCCTCCTACAATGAGCAGTTCTTC

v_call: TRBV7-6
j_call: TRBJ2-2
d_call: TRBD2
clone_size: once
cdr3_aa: CASSLFSGRAVTGELFF
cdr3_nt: TGTGCCAGCAGCCTTTTTAGCGGGAGGGCCGTAACCGGGGAGCTGTTTTTT

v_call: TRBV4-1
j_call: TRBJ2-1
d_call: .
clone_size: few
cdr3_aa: CASSQEGGLLRGEQFF
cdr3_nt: TGCGCCAGCAGCCAAGAGGGGGGGCTACTTAGGGGTGAGCAGTTCTTC